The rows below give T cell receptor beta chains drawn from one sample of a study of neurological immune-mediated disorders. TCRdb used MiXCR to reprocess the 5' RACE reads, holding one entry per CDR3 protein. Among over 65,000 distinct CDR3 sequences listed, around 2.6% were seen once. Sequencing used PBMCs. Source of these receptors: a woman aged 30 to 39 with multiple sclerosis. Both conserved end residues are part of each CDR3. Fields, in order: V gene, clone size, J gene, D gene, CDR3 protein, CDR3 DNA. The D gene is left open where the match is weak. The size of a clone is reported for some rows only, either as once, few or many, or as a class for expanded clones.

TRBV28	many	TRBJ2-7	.	CASRPLASSDVQYF	TGTGCCAGCAGACCGCTAGCGAGCTCCGATGTGCAGTACTTC
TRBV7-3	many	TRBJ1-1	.	CASSLQQNTEAFF	TGTGCCAGCAGCTTACAACAGAACACTGAAGCTTTCTTT
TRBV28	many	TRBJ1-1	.	CASSPQVAAAEAFF	TGTGCCAGCAGTCCACAGGTGGCGGCGGCTGAAGCTTTCTTT
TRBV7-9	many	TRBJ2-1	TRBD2	CASSPPSGGNYNEQFF	TGTGCCAGCAGCCCACCTAGCGGGGGGAACTACAATGAGCAGTTCTTC
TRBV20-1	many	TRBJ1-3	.	CSARRSHSGNTIYF	TGCAGTGCTAGACGGAGCCACTCTGGAAACACCATATATTTT
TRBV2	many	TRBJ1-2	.	CASSDGHLYGYTF	TGTGCCAGCAGTGACGGACACCTCTATGGCTACACCTTC
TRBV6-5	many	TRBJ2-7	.	CASSLRQRPSLYEQYF	TGTGCCAGCAGTTTGAGACAGAGACCTTCCCTCTACGAGCAGTACTTC
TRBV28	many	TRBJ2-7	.	CASSWDGIYEQYF	TGTGCCAGCAGTTGGGACGGCATTTACGAGCAGTACTTC
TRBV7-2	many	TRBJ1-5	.	CASSLGREGQPQHF	TGTGCCAGCAGCTTGGGCAGGGAGGGTCAGCCCCAGCATTTT
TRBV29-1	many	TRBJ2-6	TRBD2	CSAAGGNGANVLTF	TGCAGCGCCGCCGGGGGGAATGGGGCCAACGTCCTGACTTTC
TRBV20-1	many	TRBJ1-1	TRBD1	CSATRRTGPTEAFF	TGCAGTGCTACTCGACGGACAGGGCCCACTGAAGCTTTCTTT
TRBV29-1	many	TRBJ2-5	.	CSVAANQETQYF	TGCAGCGTTGCGGCAAACCAAGAGACCCAGTACTTC
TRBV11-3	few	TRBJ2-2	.	CASSLGTLNTGELFF	TGTGCCAGCAGCTTAGGGACTCTGAACACCGGGGAGCTGTTTTTT
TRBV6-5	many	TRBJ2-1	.	CASSPVRVSSYNEQFF	TGTGCCAGCAGTCCCGTTAGGGTGAGCTCCTACAATGAGCAGTTCTTC
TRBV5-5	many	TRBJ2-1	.	CASMSSSLTYNEQFF	TGTGCCAGCATGTCTTCCTCCCTTACCTACAATGAGCAGTTCTTC
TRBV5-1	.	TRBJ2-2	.	CASSPTPNNGELFF	TGCGCCAGCAGCCCTACCCCGAACAACGGGGAGCTGTTTTTT
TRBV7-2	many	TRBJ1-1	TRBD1	CASSLVPGQGTEAFF	TGTGCCAGCAGCTTAGTCCCGGGACAGGGGACTGAAGCTTTCTTT
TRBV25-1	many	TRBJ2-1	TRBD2	CASSALAGEINEQFF	TGTGCCAGCAGTGCACTAGCGGGGGAAATCAATGAGCAGTTCTTC
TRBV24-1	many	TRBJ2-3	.	CATSDGGFGTDTQYF	TGTGCCACCAGTGACGGTGGCTTTGGCACAGATACGCAGTATTTT
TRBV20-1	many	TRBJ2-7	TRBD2	CSALPAGGPYEQYF	TGCAGTGCTCTCCCAGCGGGAGGGCCCTACGAGCAGTACTTC
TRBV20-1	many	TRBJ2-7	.	CSATGISGPYEQYF	TGCAGTGCTACCGGAATTAGCGGACCTTACGAGCAGTACTTC
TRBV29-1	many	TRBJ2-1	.	CSVEFQGGNEQFF	TGCAGCGTTGAATTTCAGGGCGGGAATGAGCAGTTCTTC
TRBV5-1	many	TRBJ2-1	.	CASSLGGFTYNEQFF	TGCGCCAGCAGCTTGGGCGGGTTCACCTACAATGAGCAGTTCTTC
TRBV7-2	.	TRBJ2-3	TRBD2	CASSLELGSGTKWYF	TGTGCCAGCAGCCTCGAGCTGGGGAGCGGGACTAAGTGGTATTTT
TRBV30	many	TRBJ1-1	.	CAWSIDMNTEAFF	TGTGCCTGGAGCATTGACATGAACACTGAAGCTTTCTTT
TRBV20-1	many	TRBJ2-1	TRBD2	CSASELAGLVGYNEQFF	TGCAGTGCTAGCGAGCTAGCGGGCCTTGTAGGGTACAATGAGCAGTTCTTC
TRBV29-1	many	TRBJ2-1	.	CSVMQGRGNNEQFF	TGCAGCGTGATGCAGGGGCGGGGTAACAATGAGCAGTTCTTC
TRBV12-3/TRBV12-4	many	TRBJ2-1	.	CASSSAGRANNEQFF	TGTGCCAGCAGTTCCGCGGGGAGAGCAAACAATGAGCAGTTCTTC
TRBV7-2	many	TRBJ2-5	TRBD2	CASRSSGEDHQETQYF	TGTGCCAGCAGATCTAGCGGGGAAGACCACCAAGAGACCCAGTACTTC
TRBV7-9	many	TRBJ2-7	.	CASSSIRAYEQYF	TGTGCCAGCAGTTCTATTAGGGCCTACGAGCAGTACTTC
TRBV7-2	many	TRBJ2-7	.	CASSLEGPYEQYF	TGTGCCAGCAGCTTGGAGGGACCCTACGAGCAGTACTTC
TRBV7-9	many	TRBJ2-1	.	CASSFPGSGEQFF	TGTGCCAGCAGCTTTCCGGGAAGTGGGGAGCAGTTCTTC
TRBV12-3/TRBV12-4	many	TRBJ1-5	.	CASTLRSIGVGNQPQHF	TGTGCCAGCACCCTCAGAAGCATAGGGGTTGGCAATCAGCCCCAGCATTTT
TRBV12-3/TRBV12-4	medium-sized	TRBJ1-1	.	CASSFTSNTEAFF	TGTGCCAGCAGTTTTACCTCGAACACTGAAGCTTTCTTT
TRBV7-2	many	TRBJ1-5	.	CASSGQSNQPQHF	TGTGCCAGCAGCGGACAGTCAAATCAGCCCCAGCATTTT
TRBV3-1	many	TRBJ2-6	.	CASSQRGSGANVLTF	TGTGCCAGCAGCCAGAGGGGCTCTGGGGCCAACGTCCTGACTTTC
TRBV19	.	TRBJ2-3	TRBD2	CASTSRTSDTDTQYF	TGTGCCAGTACCTCAAGGACTAGCGACACAGATACGCAGTATTTT
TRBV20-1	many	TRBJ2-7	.	CSAPWDGYEQYF	TGCAGTGCCCCCTGGGACGGCTACGAGCAGTACTTC
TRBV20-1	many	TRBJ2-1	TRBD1	CSATLGQSSYNEQFF	TGCAGTGCTACCCTGGGACAGAGCTCCTACAATGAGCAGTTCTTC
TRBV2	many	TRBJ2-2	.	CASSVAGFGILFF	TGTGCCAGCAGTGTGGCGGGGTTTGGGATTCTGTTTTTT
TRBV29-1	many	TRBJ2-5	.	CSVDRTVLQETQYF	TGCAGCGTTGACCGCACAGTACTACAAGAGACCCAGTACTTC
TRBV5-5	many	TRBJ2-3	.	CASSLVGGSRLF	TGTGCCAGCAGCTTGGTCGGGGGCAGTCGCCTTTTT
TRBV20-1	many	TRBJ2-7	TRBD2	CSASGLAGVFYEQYF	TGCAGTGCTAGTGGACTAGCGGGAGTATTTTACGAGCAGTACTTC
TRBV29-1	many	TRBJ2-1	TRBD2	CSGSGLAGIYNEQFF	TGCAGCGGTTCGGGACTAGCGGGGATCTACAATGAGCAGTTCTTC
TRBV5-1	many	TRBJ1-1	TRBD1	CATRQGGNTEAFF	TGCGCCACAAGACAGGGAGGGAACACTGAAGCTTTCTTT
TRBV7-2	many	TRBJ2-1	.	CASSLVSQGVSYNEQFF	TGTGCCAGCAGCTTAGTAAGCCAGGGTGTCTCCTACAATGAGCAGTTCTTC
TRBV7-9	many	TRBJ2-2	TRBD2	CASSMGLAGVTGELFF	TGTGCCAGCAGCATGGGACTAGCGGGTGTCACCGGGGAGCTGTTTTTT
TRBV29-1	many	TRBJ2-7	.	CSVQEGSGWGEQYF	TGCAGCGTCCAGGAGGGCAGCGGGTGGGGCGAGCAGTACTTC
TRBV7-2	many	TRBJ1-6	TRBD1	CASRRTGSDSPLHF	TGTGCCAGCAGGAGGACAGGGAGCGATTCACCCCTCCACTTT
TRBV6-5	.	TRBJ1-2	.	CASSYGTRGDGYTF	TGTGCCAGCAGTTACGGGACAAGGGGAGACGGCTACACCTTC
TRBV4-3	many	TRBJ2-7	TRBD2	CASSQDSSSTSGMYEQYF	TGCGCCAGCAGCCAAGATTCAAGTAGCACTAGCGGGATGTACGAGCAGTACTTC
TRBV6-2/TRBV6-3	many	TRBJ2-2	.	CASSYSHGAGELFF	TGTGCCAGCAGTTACTCGCATGGGGCCGGGGAGCTGTTTTTT
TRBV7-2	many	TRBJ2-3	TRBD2	CASSTLAGEGTQYF	TGTGCCAGCAGCACCCTAGCGGGAGAGGGCACGCAGTATTTT
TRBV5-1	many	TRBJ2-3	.	CASSLGLASDTQYF	TGCGCCAGCAGTTTAGGATTAGCTTCAGATACGCAGTATTTT
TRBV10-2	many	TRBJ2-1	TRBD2	CASSESKGGRGNEQFF	TGCGCCAGCAGTGAGTCGAAGGGCGGGAGGGGGAATGAGCAGTTCTTC
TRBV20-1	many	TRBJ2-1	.	CSARVGNYNEQFF	TGCAGTGCTAGAGTCGGGAACTACAATGAGCAGTTCTTC
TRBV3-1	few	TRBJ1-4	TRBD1	CASSQTGTNEKLFF	TGTGCCAGCAGCCAGACAGGGACAAATGAAAAACTGTTTTTT
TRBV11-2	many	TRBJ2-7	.	CASSPRRGFEDEQYF	TGTGCCAGCAGCCCTAGGCGGGGATTCGAGGACGAGCAGTACTTC
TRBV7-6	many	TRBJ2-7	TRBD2	CASSPQVTSGTTYEQYF	TGTGCCAGCAGCCCGCAGGTCACTAGCGGAACTACCTACGAGCAGTACTTC